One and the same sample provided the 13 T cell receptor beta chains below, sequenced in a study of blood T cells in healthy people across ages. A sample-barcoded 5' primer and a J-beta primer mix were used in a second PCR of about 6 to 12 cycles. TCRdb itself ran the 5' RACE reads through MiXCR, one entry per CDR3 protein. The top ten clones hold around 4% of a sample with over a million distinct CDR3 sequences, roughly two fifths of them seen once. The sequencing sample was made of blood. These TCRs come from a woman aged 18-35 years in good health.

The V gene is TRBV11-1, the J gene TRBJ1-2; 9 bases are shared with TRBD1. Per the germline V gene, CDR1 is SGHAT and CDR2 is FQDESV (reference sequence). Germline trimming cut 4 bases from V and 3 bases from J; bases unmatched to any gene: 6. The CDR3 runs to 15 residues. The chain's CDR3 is CASSCGTGTYYGYTF. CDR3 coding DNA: TGTGCCAGCAGCTGTGGGACAGGGACGTACTATGGCTACACCTTC.

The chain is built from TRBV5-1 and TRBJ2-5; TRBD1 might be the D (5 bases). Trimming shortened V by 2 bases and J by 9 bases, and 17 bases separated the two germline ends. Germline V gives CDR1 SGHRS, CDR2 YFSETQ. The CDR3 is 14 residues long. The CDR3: CASSFSQGQMAQYF. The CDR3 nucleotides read TGCGCCAGCAGCTTCAGCCAGGGTCAAATGGCCCAGTACTTC.

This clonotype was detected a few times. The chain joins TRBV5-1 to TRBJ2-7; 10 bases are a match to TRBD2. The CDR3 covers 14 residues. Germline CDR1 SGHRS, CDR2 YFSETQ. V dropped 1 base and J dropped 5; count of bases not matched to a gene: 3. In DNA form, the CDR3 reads TGCGCCAGCAGCTTGACTAGCGGGATCCACGAGCAGTACTTC. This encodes CASSLTSGIHEQYF.

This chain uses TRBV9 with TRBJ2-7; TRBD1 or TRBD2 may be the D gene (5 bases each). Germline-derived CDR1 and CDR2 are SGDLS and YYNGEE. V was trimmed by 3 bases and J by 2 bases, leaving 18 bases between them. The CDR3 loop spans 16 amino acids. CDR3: CASSAPLEGEPYEQYF. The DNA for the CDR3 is TGTGCCAGCAGCGCACCTCTAGAAGGGGAGCCCTACGAGCAGTACTTC.

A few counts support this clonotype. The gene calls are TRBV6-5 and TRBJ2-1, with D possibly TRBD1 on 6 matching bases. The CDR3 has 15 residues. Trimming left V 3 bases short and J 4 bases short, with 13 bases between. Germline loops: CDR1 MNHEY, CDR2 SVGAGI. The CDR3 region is CASSYRDISYNEQFF. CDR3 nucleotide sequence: TGTGCCAGCAGTTATAGGGACATATCATACAATGAGCAGTTCTTC.

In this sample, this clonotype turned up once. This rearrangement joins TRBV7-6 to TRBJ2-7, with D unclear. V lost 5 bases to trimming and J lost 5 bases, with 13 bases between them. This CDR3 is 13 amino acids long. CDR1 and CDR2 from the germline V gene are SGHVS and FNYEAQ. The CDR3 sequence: CASSPDFPHEQYF. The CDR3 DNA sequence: TGTGCCAGCAGCCCAGATTTCCCCCACGAGCAGTACTTC.

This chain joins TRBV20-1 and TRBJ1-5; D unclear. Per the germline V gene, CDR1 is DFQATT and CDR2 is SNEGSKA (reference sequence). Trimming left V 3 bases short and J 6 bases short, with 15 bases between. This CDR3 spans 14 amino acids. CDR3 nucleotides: TGCAGTGCTAGCGTTGGGGTCCCTCCTCAGCCCCAGCATTTT. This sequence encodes CSASVGVPPQPQHF.

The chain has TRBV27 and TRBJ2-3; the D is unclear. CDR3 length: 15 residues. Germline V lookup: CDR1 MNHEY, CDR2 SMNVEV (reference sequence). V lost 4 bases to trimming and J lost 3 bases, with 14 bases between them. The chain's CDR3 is CASSWYGERTDTQYF. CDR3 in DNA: TGTGCCAGCAGTTGGTACGGTGAAAGAACAGATACGCAGTATTTT.

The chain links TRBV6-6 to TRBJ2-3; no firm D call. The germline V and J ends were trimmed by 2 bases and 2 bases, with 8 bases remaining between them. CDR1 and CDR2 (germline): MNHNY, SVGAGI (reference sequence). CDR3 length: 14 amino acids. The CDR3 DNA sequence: TGTGCCAGCAGTTACCCACTGGACACAGATACGCAGTATTTT. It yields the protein CASSYPLDTDTQYF.

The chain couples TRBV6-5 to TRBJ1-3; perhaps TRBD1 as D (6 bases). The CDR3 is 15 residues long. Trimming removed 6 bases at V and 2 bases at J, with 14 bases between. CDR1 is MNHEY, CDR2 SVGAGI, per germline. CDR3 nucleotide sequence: TGTGCCAGCAGCAATAACAACAGGGCTGGAAACACCATATATTTT. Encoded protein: CASSNNNRAGNTIYF.

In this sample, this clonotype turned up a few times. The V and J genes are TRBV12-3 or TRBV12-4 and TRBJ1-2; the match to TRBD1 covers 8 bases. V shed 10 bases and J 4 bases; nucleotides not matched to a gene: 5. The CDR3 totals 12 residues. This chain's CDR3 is CATTGQGYGYTF. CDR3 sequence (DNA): TGTGCCACGACAGGACAGGGCTATGGCTACACCTTC.

For the CDR3, the DNA is TGTGCCAGCAGCGAAGGGGGTATCGTCTACGAGCAGTACTTC. As protein: CASSEGGIVYEQYF. The V and J genes are TRBV7-2 and TRBJ2-7; D perhaps matches TRBD1 (6 bases). Trimming left V 5 bases short and J 3 bases short, with 14 bases between. Germline V lookup: CDR1 SGHTA, CDR2 FQGNSA. The CDR3 is made up of 14 amino acids.

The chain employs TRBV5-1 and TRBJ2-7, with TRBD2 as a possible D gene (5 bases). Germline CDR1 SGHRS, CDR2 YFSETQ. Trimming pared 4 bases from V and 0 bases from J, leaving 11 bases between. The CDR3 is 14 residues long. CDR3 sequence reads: CASSREGSSYEQYF. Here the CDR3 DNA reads TGCGCCAGCAGCCGTGAAGGGAGCTCCTACGAGCAGTACTTC.